This T cell receptor (beta chain) was recovered during a study of T cells after posttransplantation cyclophosphamide. Study conclusions and caveats: TRB clonality was highly associated with recipient CMV seropositivity and reactivation. Tissue-infiltrating T cells from skin or gut overlapped little with blood T cells.

As to this clone: Its specificity is not known.

The repertoire was sequenced with immunoSEQ multiplex PCR; TCRdb's copy has only in-frame clones and lacks some. In total the sample includes around 8,000 clones, none of them seen once. A marrow graft followed busulfan-fludarabine conditioning, with cyclophosphamide on days +3 and +4. Germline V gene lookup returns CDR1 LGHNA and CDR2 YSLEER. V shed 8 bases and J shed 0 bases, with 22 bases lying between them. CDR3 size: 17 residues. The chain links TRBV4-3 to TRBJ1-1, with D perhaps TRBD1 (5 bases). The receptor's source is a male patient under 35 who received an allogeneic stem cell transplant from an unrelated donor, was CMV-positive, and had acute and chronic GVHD. Part of the T cells may come from the graft donor. The sequences come from PBMCs, collected after allogeneic stem cell transplant with posttransplant cyclophosphamide. CDR3 loop: CASRLPHWGGVNTEAFF. CDR3 DNA: TGCGCCAGCCGCCTCCCTCACTGGGGGGGGGTGAACACTGAAGCTTTCTTT.